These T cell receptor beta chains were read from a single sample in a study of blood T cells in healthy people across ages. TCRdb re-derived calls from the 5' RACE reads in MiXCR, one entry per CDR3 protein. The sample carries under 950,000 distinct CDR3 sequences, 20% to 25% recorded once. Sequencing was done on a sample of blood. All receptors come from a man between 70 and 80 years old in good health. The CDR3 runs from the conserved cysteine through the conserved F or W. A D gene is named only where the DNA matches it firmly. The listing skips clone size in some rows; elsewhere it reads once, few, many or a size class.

CDR3nt: TGCAGCGTTGAAGAGACAGGGGGCTACGAGCAGTACTTC; CDR3aa: CSVEETGGYEQYF; v_gene: TRBV29-1; abundance: few; d_gene: TRBD1; j_gene: TRBJ2-7
CDR3nt: TGCAGCGTGAAAACGCCGGGACAGGGGTCCGGGGAGCTGTTTTTT; CDR3aa: CSVKTPGQGSGELFF; v_gene: TRBV29-1; abundance: few; d_gene: TRBD1; j_gene: TRBJ2-2
CDR3nt: TGTGCCAGCAGTTTCCACTACAACAATGAGCAGTTCTTC; CDR3aa: CASSFHYNNEQFF; v_gene: TRBV28; abundance: -; d_gene: -; j_gene: TRBJ2-1
CDR3nt: TGTGCCAGCAGCTTGACGGGGGAAAACAATGAGCAGTTCTTC; CDR3aa: CASSLTGENNEQFF; v_gene: TRBV7-9; abundance: few; d_gene: -; j_gene: TRBJ2-1
CDR3nt: TGTGCCAGCGGGGAGCACACTGAAGCTTTCTTT; CDR3aa: CASGEHTEAFF; v_gene: TRBV2; abundance: few; d_gene: -; j_gene: TRBJ1-1
CDR3nt: TGTGCTAGTGGTTTGGCGGCTAGCGGGAGGAATGAGCAGTTCTTC; CDR3aa: CASGLAASGRNEQFF; v_gene: TRBV12-5; abundance: -; d_gene: TRBD2; j_gene: TRBJ2-1
CDR3nt: TGTGCCAGCAGCCATTTCTCTAAGGGAGTAACAGGGAGAAACACTGAAGCTTTCTTT; CDR3aa: CASSHFSKGVTGRNTEAFF; v_gene: TRBV14; abundance: -; d_gene: -; j_gene: TRBJ1-1
CDR3nt: TGTGCCAGAGGGGGGGGGACGAGCACAGATACGCAGTATTTT; CDR3aa: CARGGGTSTDTQYF; v_gene: TRBV7-2; abundance: -; d_gene: -; j_gene: TRBJ2-3
CDR3nt: TGTGCCAGCAGCTATTGGACAGAGAACACTGAAGCTTTCTTT; CDR3aa: CASSYWTENTEAFF; v_gene: TRBV11-2; abundance: many; d_gene: -; j_gene: TRBJ1-1
CDR3nt: TGTGCCAGCAGCCCTAGCGGGACCCAAGAGACCCAGTACTTC; CDR3aa: CASSPSGTQETQYF; v_gene: TRBV3-1; abundance: -; d_gene: TRBD2; j_gene: TRBJ2-5
CDR3nt: TGCAGCGTTGAAGAAGTCGGGGGTGGGCCCCAGCATTTT; CDR3aa: CSVEEVGGGPQHF; v_gene: TRBV29-1; abundance: -; d_gene: -; j_gene: TRBJ1-5
CDR3nt: TGTGCCAGCAGCTTAGAAAAACTTGCAGGGTCTGGAAACACCATATATTTT; CDR3aa: CASSLEKLAGSGNTIYF; v_gene: TRBV7-2; abundance: few; d_gene: -; j_gene: TRBJ1-3
CDR3nt: TGTGCCAGAGGACAGGGTATTGCCGGGGAGCTGTTTTTT; CDR3aa: CARGQGIAGELFF; v_gene: TRBV30; abundance: -; d_gene: TRBD1; j_gene: TRBJ2-2
CDR3nt: TGTGCCACCGCCAAGCGGGGCGCGGAGACCCAGTACTTC; CDR3aa: CATAKRGAETQYF; v_gene: TRBV10-3; abundance: few; d_gene: TRBD2; j_gene: TRBJ2-5
CDR3nt: TGCGCCAGCAGCTTGGGTCCCGGGACGGAGATTTACGAGCAGTACTTC; CDR3aa: CASSLGPGTEIYEQYF; v_gene: TRBV5-1; abundance: -; d_gene: -; j_gene: TRBJ2-7
CDR3nt: TGCGCCAGCAGCAAACAGGGGGCGCGTACAGATACGCAGTATTTT; CDR3aa: CASSKQGARTDTQYF; v_gene: TRBV10-1; abundance: few; d_gene: TRBD1; j_gene: TRBJ2-3
CDR3nt: TGCAGTGCTAGGGGACTAGCGGGTCCCTCAGATACGCAGTATTTT; CDR3aa: CSARGLAGPSDTQYF; v_gene: TRBV20-1; abundance: few; d_gene: TRBD2; j_gene: TRBJ2-3
CDR3nt: TGCGCAAATCCGGGGCGCCTCGAGCAGTACTTC; CDR3aa: CANPGRLEQYF; v_gene: TRBV5-1; abundance: -; d_gene: -; j_gene: TRBJ2-7
CDR3nt: TGTGCCAGCTCGCTTACTGACGTGGCACGGAACACCGGGGAGCTGTTTTTT; CDR3aa: CASSLTDVARNTGELFF; v_gene: TRBV18; abundance: few; d_gene: -; j_gene: TRBJ2-2
CDR3nt: TGTGCCAGCAGCCCGCGACAGGGAGGACGGTACAATGAGCAGTTCTTC; CDR3aa: CASSPRQGGRYNEQFF; v_gene: TRBV7-2; abundance: -; d_gene: -; j_gene: TRBJ2-1
CDR3nt: TGTGCCAGCAGTTTAGTGGTGGGCGGAGATGAAAAACTGTTTTTT; CDR3aa: CASSLVVGGDEKLFF; v_gene: TRBV12-3/TRBV12-4; abundance: few; d_gene: -; j_gene: TRBJ1-4
CDR3nt: TGCAGCGTTGACCGAGCGGGAGGGGTTCGTGCGTTCTTC; CDR3aa: CSVDRAGGVRAFF; v_gene: TRBV29-1; abundance: -; d_gene: TRBD2; j_gene: TRBJ2-5
CDR3nt: TGCAGTGCTGTAGGGGTTCTCACAGATACGCAGTATTTT; CDR3aa: CSAVGVLTDTQYF; v_gene: TRBV20-1; abundance: -; d_gene: -; j_gene: TRBJ2-3
CDR3nt: TGTGCCAGCAGTTACTCCCCGACAGGGGTGAACACTGAAGCTTTCTTT; CDR3aa: CASSYSPTGVNTEAFF; v_gene: TRBV6-2/TRBV6-3; abundance: once; d_gene: TRBD1; j_gene: TRBJ1-1
CDR3nt: TGTGCCAGCAGTCCCACTTATCGCTCTGGGGCCAACGTCCTGACTTTC; CDR3aa: CASSPTYRSGANVLTF; v_gene: TRBV3-1; abundance: -; d_gene: -; j_gene: TRBJ2-6
CDR3nt: TGCAGTGCTAGTTACAGGGGGGGTAACTATGGCTACACCTTC; CDR3aa: CSASYRGGNYGYTF; v_gene: TRBV20-1; abundance: few; d_gene: TRBD1; j_gene: TRBJ1-2
CDR3nt: TGCAGTGCTAGAGATATGGGGAAACTGGGTAACTATGGCTACACCTTC; CDR3aa: CSARDMGKLGNYGYTF; v_gene: TRBV20-1; abundance: few; d_gene: -; j_gene: TRBJ1-2
CDR3nt: TGCGCCAGCAGCCTCGGACAGTCCGCGAACACCGGGGAGCTGTTTTTT; CDR3aa: CASSLGQSANTGELFF; v_gene: TRBV5-1; abundance: few; d_gene: -; j_gene: TRBJ2-2
CDR3nt: TGTGCCAGCAGCACATTAATAGCGGGGGGACTTAGCACAGATACGCAGTATTTT; CDR3aa: CASSTLIAGGLSTDTQYF; v_gene: TRBV27; abundance: few; d_gene: TRBD2; j_gene: TRBJ2-3
CDR3nt: TGTGCCAGCAGCCCGGGACAGTCTGAAGCTTTCTTT; CDR3aa: CASSPGQSEAFF; v_gene: TRBV12-3/TRBV12-4; abundance: -; d_gene: TRBD1; j_gene: TRBJ1-1
CDR3nt: TGCGCCAGCGGACGGGACAGGGCGAGTTACGAGCAGTACTTC; CDR3aa: CASGRDRASYEQYF; v_gene: TRBV5-1; abundance: few; d_gene: TRBD1; j_gene: TRBJ2-7
CDR3nt: TGCAGTGCTAGATTCATAGGGAGGGATAGCTCCTACAATGAGCAGTTCTTC; CDR3aa: CSARFIGRDSSYNEQFF; v_gene: TRBV20-1; abundance: few; d_gene: TRBD2; j_gene: TRBJ2-1
CDR3nt: TGCGCCAGCAGCCAAGTCATGGATTTGAAGCGGGATGAGCAGTTCTTC; CDR3aa: CASSQVMDLKRDEQFF; v_gene: TRBV4-1; abundance: once; d_gene: -; j_gene: TRBJ2-1
CDR3nt: TGTGCCAGCACTTTAGGTCCAATGATGAACAATGAGCAGTTCTTC; CDR3aa: CASTLGPMMNNEQFF; v_gene: TRBV7-3; abundance: -; d_gene: -; j_gene: TRBJ2-1
CDR3nt: TGTGCCAGCAGCGGTTTCGAGGGTCGTGGAGAGACCCAGTACTTC; CDR3aa: CASSGFEGRGETQYF; v_gene: TRBV14; abundance: -; d_gene: -; j_gene: TRBJ2-5
CDR3nt: TGTGCCAGCAGCCCATTTAGGGACACTGAAGCTTTCTTT; CDR3aa: CASSPFRDTEAFF; v_gene: TRBV7-6; abundance: few; d_gene: -; j_gene: TRBJ1-1
CDR3nt: TGCAGTGCTAGAATGACTTCGGGCGCCTCCTACAATGAGCAGTTCTTC; CDR3aa: CSARMTSGASYNEQFF; v_gene: TRBV20-1; abundance: -; d_gene: -; j_gene: TRBJ2-1
CDR3nt: TGTGCCAGCAGCCCACACGGCGGGACTAGCGGGAGTAAGGCCTACAATGAGCAGTTCTTC; CDR3aa: CASSPHGGTSGSKAYNEQFF; v_gene: TRBV7-7; abundance: few; d_gene: TRBD2; j_gene: TRBJ2-1
CDR3nt: TGCGCCAGCAGCTCCTCGGGACAGGGAAGCACCGGAGCCAAAAACATTCAGTACTTC; CDR3aa: CASSSSGQGSTGAKNIQYF; v_gene: TRBV7-2; abundance: -; d_gene: TRBD1; j_gene: TRBJ2-4
CDR3nt: TGTGCCAGCGGCTTAGATGGCAGGGGTCTTTCTAATGAAAAACTGTCTTTT; CDR3aa: CASGLDGRGLSNEKLSF; v_gene: TRBV7-2; abundance: -; d_gene: -; j_gene: TRBJ1-4
CDR3nt: TGTGCCAGCAGTCCCAGCCCAGACTCCTCTGGGAATGAGCAGTTCTTC; CDR3aa: CASSPSPDSSGNEQFF; v_gene: TRBV7-7; abundance: -; d_gene: -; j_gene: TRBJ2-1
CDR3nt: TGCGCCAGCAGCCAGCGAGCGTCTAGCGGGACAGATACGCAGTATTTT; CDR3aa: CASSQRASSGTDTQYF; v_gene: TRBV4-3; abundance: -; d_gene: TRBD2; j_gene: TRBJ2-3
CDR3nt: TGTGCCAGCAGTGGACAGGGTGTTTTACGAGCTTTCTTT; CDR3aa: CASSGQGVLRAFF; v_gene: TRBV12-3/TRBV12-4; abundance: -; d_gene: TRBD1; j_gene: TRBJ1-1
CDR3nt: TGTGCCAGCATTAGGGGACCATCCTACAATGAGCAGTTCTTC; CDR3aa: CASIRGPSYNEQFF; v_gene: TRBV12-3/TRBV12-4; abundance: many; d_gene: -; j_gene: TRBJ2-1
CDR3nt: TGTGCCAGCAGTCCCGGGACAGCCGGGGACACCATATATTTT; CDR3aa: CASSPGTAGDTIYF; v_gene: TRBV12-3/TRBV12-4; abundance: few; d_gene: TRBD1; j_gene: TRBJ1-3
CDR3nt: TGTGCCAGCAGCGGGACAGTCATGAACACTGAAGCTTTCTTT; CDR3aa: CASSGTVMNTEAFF; v_gene: TRBV9; abundance: few; d_gene: -; j_gene: TRBJ1-1
CDR3nt: TGCAGCGTTGAAGGCGGCTTCAGGGACGAAAACATTCAGTACTTC; CDR3aa: CSVEGGFRDENIQYF; v_gene: TRBV29-1; abundance: few; d_gene: -; j_gene: TRBJ2-4
CDR3nt: TGTGCCAGCACCCCGGGGGAAGAAGGGATTTATGGCTACACCTTC; CDR3aa: CASTPGEEGIYGYTF; v_gene: TRBV9; abundance: few; d_gene: -; j_gene: TRBJ1-2
CDR3nt: TGTGCCAGTAGTATTGCTACAGGGAACACTGAAGCTTTCTTT; CDR3aa: CASSIATGNTEAFF; v_gene: TRBV19; abundance: few; d_gene: -; j_gene: TRBJ1-1
CDR3nt: TGTGCCAGCAGCTTAATTAGCGGGGGCTACAATGAGCAGTTCTTC; CDR3aa: CASSLISGGYNEQFF; v_gene: TRBV7-2; abundance: -; d_gene: TRBD2; j_gene: TRBJ2-1
CDR3nt: TGCAGCGTTGACAGCAGCACCGGGGAGCTGTTTTTT; CDR3aa: CSVDSSTGELFF; v_gene: TRBV29-1; abundance: -; d_gene: -; j_gene: TRBJ2-2
CDR3nt: TGTGCCAGCAGTTTATTCACAGGGTCCCTCATATATTTT; CDR3aa: CASSLFTGSLIYF; v_gene: TRBV27; abundance: few; d_gene: -; j_gene: TRBJ1-3
CDR3nt: TGTGCCAGCAGAGCCACGGGGCTGCGTGGAAACACCATATATTTT; CDR3aa: CASRATGLRGNTIYF; v_gene: TRBV6-2/TRBV6-3; abundance: few; d_gene: -; j_gene: TRBJ1-3
CDR3nt: TGTGCCAGCCCAAATGAGGCGGGGGCTAGCACAGATACGCAGTATTTT; CDR3aa: CASPNEAGASTDTQYF; v_gene: TRBV2; abundance: -; d_gene: -; j_gene: TRBJ2-3
CDR3nt: TGTGCCATCAGCCCTTTCGGACTAGCGGAGAATGAGCAGTTCTTC; CDR3aa: CAISPFGLAENEQFF; v_gene: TRBV10-3; abundance: few; d_gene: TRBD2; j_gene: TRBJ2-1
CDR3nt: TGTGCCAGCAGCCCCGGCGGCGTTGTCCTCTACGAGCAGTACTTC; CDR3aa: CASSPGGVVLYEQYF; v_gene: TRBV7-9; abundance: -; d_gene: -; j_gene: TRBJ2-7
CDR3nt: TGTGCCACCAGTGACCGTGACAGAGGCAACTACGAGCAGTACTTC; CDR3aa: CATSDRDRGNYEQYF; v_gene: TRBV24-1; abundance: many; d_gene: -; j_gene: TRBJ2-7
CDR3nt: TGTGCCAGCAGCTTAGAGGGACTACCACTCAATGAGCAGTTCTTC; CDR3aa: CASSLEGLPLNEQFF; v_gene: TRBV11-2; abundance: -; d_gene: TRBD2; j_gene: TRBJ2-1